One TCR beta chain is described in this entry. What it recognizes is unknown. The sample is drawn from a study of cytomegalovirus exposure and HLA in healthy donors. Study-wide results and limits: It emerged from a later analysis that several of the most significant clusters appeared to be linked to common viral pathogens. Some public TCRs appeared in many individuals, while most sequences were rare. The study listed about 150 cytomegalovirus-associated TCR beta chains.

A multiplex PCR was run with 60 Vbeta primers and 13 Jbeta primers. Under the authors' procedure: As a later analysis found, there were 70 million to 100 million unique TCR beta chains, of which around 10 million were shared. Measured with immunoSEQ multiplex PCR; TCRdb has only the in-frame clones, and not every one. V and J calls and clone size follow that table, whereas D and trimming were derived from the DNA. This sample has 200,000 to 250,000 clones, with more than 60% found just once. The receptor comes from a woman aged 55-70 years in good health and CMV-seropositive. Sequencing used PBMCs.

The CDR3 DNA reads TGCGCCAGCAGCCCCCTACGGGACAGGGGAACCTACGAGCAGTACTTC. Translating gives CASSPLRDRGTYEQYF. The chain links TRBV4-1 to TRBJ2-7; 10 positions agree with TRBD1. The CDR3 is made up of 16 amino acids. The trim removed 4 bases at V and 2 bases at J, leaving 8 bases unmatched. Germline V gives CDR1 MGHRA, CDR2 YSYEKL.